Shown below are 7 T cell receptor beta chains from a single sample sequenced in a study of blood T cell repertoires in COVID-19 (dated by TCRdb to 2018 to 2021). Library method: the immunoSEQ multiplex PCR assay. Sourced from immuneACCESS, this table was stored by TCRdb with only in-frame sequences that have V and J called. A share of the clones is absent; for the studies checked, an unresolved V gene accounts for under half, and the remainder has no known explanation. The sample table records about 14,000 clones; roughly 75% of these occur just once. Roughly 20% of the sample comes from the top ten. Sequencing was carried out using peripheral blood. These receptors came from a boy aged 2-15 years with active or convalescent COVID-19.

The V gene is TRBV7-2, the J gene TRBJ1-1; no reliable D call. Deletions cut 1 base from V and 6 bases from J, with 9 bases between. The V gene's germline CDR1 is SGHTA and CDR2 FQGNSA. The CDR3 consists of 13 residues. CDR3 DNA sequence: TGTGCCAGCAGCTTAGACAGTAACGCTGAAGCTTTCTTT. Its protein product is CASSLDSNAEAFF.

The CDR3 sequence: CAIRSKDNSPLHF. In DNA form, the CDR3 reads TGTGCCATCAGGAGTAAAGATAATTCACCCCTCCACTTT. V and J are TRBV10-3 and TRBJ1-6; D call uncertain. V dropped 6 bases and J dropped 5 bases, with 8 bases sitting between them. Germline assignment: CDR1 ENHRY and CDR2 SYGVKD. CDR3 length: 13 amino acids.

This chain joins TRBV20-1 and TRBJ2-2; 11 bases fit TRBD1. The junction had 10 bases not matched to a gene; V was cut back by 3 bases and J by 1 base. This CDR3 is built from 18 residues. Germline CDR1 DFQATT, CDR2 SNEGSKA (reference sequence). The CDR3 DNA reads TGCAGTGCTAGTCCGGGACAGGGGGTGCATTTGAACACCGGGGAGCTGTTTTTT. Translating it yields CSASPGQGVHLNTGELFF.

The J gene is TRBJ2-7, the V gene TRBV5-1; 10 bases are a match to TRBD1. This CDR3 is built from 14 residues. The germline CDR1 and CDR2 sequences are SGHRS and YFSETQ. V shed 4 bases, J shed 6 bases, and the junction held 7 bases outside the gene matches. The CDR3 nucleotides are TGCGCCAGCAGCATAGAGGGACAGGGGTTCGAGCAGTACTTC. Encoded protein: CASSIEGQGFEQYF.

The chain links TRBV9 to TRBJ1-3; no clear D gene. The CDR3 loop spans 16 amino acids. Germline V gene sequence: CDR1 SGDLS, CDR2 YYNGEE. The V and J ends lost 0 bases and 0 bases respectively, with 10 bases between them. CDR3 sequence reads: CASSVARSISGNTIYF. The DNA for the CDR3 is TGTGCCAGCAGCGTAGCACGGAGCATCTCTGGAAACACCATATATTTT.

The chain couples TRBV28 to TRBJ1-5; D possibly corresponds to TRBD1 (5 bases). The V end was cut by 2 bases, the J end by 2 bases, with 13 bases between. Per the germline V gene, CDR1 is MDHEN and CDR2 is SYDVKM. The CDR3 sequence is 16 residues long. The CDR3 region has the DNA TGTGCCAGCAGTTTAGGAGGGGCCCAGGGCAATCAGCCCCAGCATTTT. Translated: CASSLGGAQGNQPQHF.

This chain links TRBV19 with TRBJ1-5; 8 positions agree with TRBD1. Germline-derived CDR1 and CDR2 are LNHDA and SQIVND (reference sequence). The CDR3 loop spans 16 amino acids. V shed 3 bases, J shed 0 bases, and the junction held 4 bases outside the gene matches. The CDR3 DNA follows: TGTGCCAGTAGTATGGGACAGGCATATAGCAATCAGCCCCAGCATTTT. Amino acid sequence: CASSMGQAYSNQPQHF.